This T cell receptor beta chain was identified during a study of T cells in Graves' hyperthyroidism and ophthalmopathy. Study results and limitations: Ophthalmopathy was predicted by the model a median of roughly 6.7 months ahead of onset. Among thyroid clonotypes expanded above 0.001, most also appeared in blood. Ophthalmopathy was distinguished from stable hyperthyroidism by 13 V-J signatures.

A remark on this clonotype: Its antigen is unidentified.

From RNA transcripts, TCR beta CDR3 regions were amplified. Primed by the HTBI set, a first-round RT-PCR was run on the TCR CDR3. TCRdb itself ran the multiplex PCR reads through MiXCR, one entry per CDR3 protein. The table has about 200,000 distinct CDR3 sequences, roughly a sixth seen once. The authors deemed Graves' hyperthyroidism stable absent ophthalmopathy progression within 18 months. The CDR3 runs 16 residues. With 4 bases clipped from V and 0 bases from J, the junction kept 8 bases outside the gene matches. Germline V lookup: CDR1 SGHVS, CDR2 FQNEAQ. This sequence was found in a woman aged 45 to 65 with Graves' hyperthyroidism. This chain links TRBV7-8 with TRBJ1-2; 7 bases fit TRBD1. Sequencing used blood. In DNA, the CDR3 is TGTGCCAGCAGCTCGACAGGGTCCCTAGCTAACTATGGCTACACCTTC. Protein sequence: CASSSTGSLANYGYTF.